The following is a TCR beta chain sequence with its context. Its antigen is still unknown. At one of its ends the junction is not consistent with the germline gene, which may arise from a read error. This specimen comes from a study of post-analysis software for immune sequencing data. Study background: The disease courses covered relapsing-remitting, secondary progressive and progressive-relapsing multiple sclerosis.

The CDR3 consists of 13 residues. Germline V CDR1 and CDR2: MNHEY, SVGAGI. Whole-study findings and limits: By F measure, samples from a shared preparation batch strongly co-clustered. Patients used several TRBV segments, including TRBV5-6, TRBV5-1 and TRBV20-1, more often than controls. Relative to controls, patients with multiple sclerosis showed significantly lower normalized Chao1 diversity.

Unique molecular identifiers were present in the TCR beta cDNA libraries. Input of roughly 0.95 to 10 million T cells yielded about half a million cDNA molecules. TCRdb called the PCR reads again in MiXCR, with one record for every CDR3 protein. The sample contains fewer than 850,000 distinct CDR3 sequences, just under 30% of which appear only once. The receptor was isolated from a girl aged 5-17 years with multiple sclerosis. The sequenced sample was blood. The chain carries TRBV6-5 and TRBJ1-2, with D possibly being TRBD1 (6 bases). CDR3 DNA sequence: TGTGCCAGCGGGGGGAGGGGGAACTATGGCTACGCCTTC. Translating gives CASGGRGNYGYAF.